This TCR beta chain was recorded in a study of shared clonotypes between healthy human individuals. Study at large: Donors had three CD4 naive, three CD4 memory, two CD8 naive and one CD8 memory plate apiece.

An assay was performed, and its level was deep. Method: immunoSEQ multiplex PCR; TCRdb's copy keeps in-frame clones and lacks some. The sample carries roughly 2,300,000 clones, 85% to 95% recorded once. The V end was cut by 6 bases, the J end by 2 bases, with 15 bases between. Germline CDR1 reads MNHNS; CDR2 reads SASEGT. The CDR3 is made up of 15 amino acids. The material sequenced was naive CD4+ T cells from PBMCs. Documented subset: CD45RA+ positively selected. The TCR sequence derives from a man aged 18 to 30 in good health. Some clones in this sample may be carry-over from other donors' samples. The chain joins TRBV6-1 to TRBJ2-3, with D tentatively TRBD1 or TRBD2 (5 bases each). The CDR3 is CASSLQGSATDTQYF. The DNA for the CDR3 is TGTGCCAGCAGCCTCCAGGGTAGCGCCACAGATACGCAGTATTTT.